This note documents a single T cell receptor beta chain sequence. The V end was cut by 0 bases, the J end by 5 bases, with 13 bases between. From germline, CDR1 is SQVTM and CDR2 ANQGSEA. The CDR3 sequence is 14 residues long. Libraries were prepared by immunoSEQ multiplex PCR; TCRdb keeps only in-frame clonotypes and omits some of them. The sample contains some 98,000 clones, roughly 84% of which appear only once. This entry comes from a study of cytomegalovirus exposure and HLA in healthy donors. V and J are TRBV29-1 and TRBJ2-5; D unresolved. Sequencing was performed on PBMCs. This clonotype originated in a young man in good health and CMV-seropositive. The CDR3 loop is CSVEDYPQWETQYF. The CDR3 nucleotides are TGCAGCGTTGAAGATTACCCCCAGTGGGAGACCCAGTACTTC.